This T cell receptor beta chain was obtained from a study of PD-1 blockade in classical Hodgkin lymphoma. Study conclusions and caveats: Complete responders' diversity at baseline resembled that of newly diagnosed patients. It was reported that newly diagnosed patients had less baseline TCR diversity than healthy donors. Any patient who commenced nivolumab under 1 year after ASCT was excluded.

Germline lookup yields CDR1 SGHNT and CDR2 YYREEE (reference sequence). Trimming shortened V by 0 bases and J by 6 bases, and 16 bases separated the two germline ends. CDR3 length: 17 residues. Time point noted: cycle 4 day 1 (C4D1), after six to seven weeks of nivolumab. Each patient's relapse followed autologous stem cell transplantation, and brentuximab vedotin exposure varied. Here immunoSEQ multiplex PCR was the method, and the copy in TCRdb shows in-frame clones only, minus some. The sample records tens of thousands of clones, around nine tenths being singletons. As regards this clone: Its cognate antigen is unknown.

The starting material was peripheral blood mononuclear cells (PBMCs), obtained before the fourth cycle of nivolumab. The chain is built from TRBV5-4 and TRBJ1-6; tentative D call: TRBD1 (6 bases). This sequence was found in a human donor with classical Hodgkin lymphoma. The CDR3 bases are TGTGCCAGCAGCTTGGGGGCAGGGGACGGGATTAATTCACCCCTCCACTTT. The encoded protein is CASSLGAGDGINSPLHF.